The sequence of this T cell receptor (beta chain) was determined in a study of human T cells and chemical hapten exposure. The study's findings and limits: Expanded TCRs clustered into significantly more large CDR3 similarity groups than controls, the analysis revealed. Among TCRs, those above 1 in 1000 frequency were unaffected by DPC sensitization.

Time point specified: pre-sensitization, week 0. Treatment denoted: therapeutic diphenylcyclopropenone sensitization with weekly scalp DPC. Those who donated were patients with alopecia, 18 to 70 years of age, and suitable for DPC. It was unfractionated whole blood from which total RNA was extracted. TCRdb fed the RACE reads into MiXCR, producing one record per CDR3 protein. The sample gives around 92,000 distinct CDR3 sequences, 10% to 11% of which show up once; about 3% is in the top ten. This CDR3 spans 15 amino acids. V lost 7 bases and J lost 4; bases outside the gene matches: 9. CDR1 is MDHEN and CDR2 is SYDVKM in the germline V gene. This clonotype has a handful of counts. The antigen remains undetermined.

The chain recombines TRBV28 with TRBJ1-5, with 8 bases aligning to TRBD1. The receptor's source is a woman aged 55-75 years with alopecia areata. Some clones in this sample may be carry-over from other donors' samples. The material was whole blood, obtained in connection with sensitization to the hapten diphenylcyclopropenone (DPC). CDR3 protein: CASTKDREVNQPQHF. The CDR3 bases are TGTGCCAGCACCAAGGACAGGGAGGTGAATCAGCCCCAGCATTTT.